A single sample gave rise to the 2 T cell receptor beta chains below, sequenced in a study of T-cell reconstitution after alpha-beta-depleted transplantation in children. Unique molecular identifiers were incorporated into the prepared TCRbeta library. MiXCR, applied by TCRdb to the PCR reads, yields one record per CDR3 protein. Of 250,000 or so distinct CDR3 sequences in the sample, 7.5% to 9.5% are singletons; the top ten hold roughly 6%. Sequences were derived from PBMCs, mostly from graft donor cells, sampled 180 days after TCRalphabeta/CD19-depleted stem cell transplant. These receptors all stem from a male patient aged 10-17 years who had a stem cell transplant for acute lymphoblastic leukemia, so the T cells may come from the graft donor.

The gene calls are TRBV7-2 and TRBJ2-1; 13 nucleotides agree with TRBD2. The trim removed 0 bases at V and 9 bases at J, leaving 8 bases unmatched. The CDR3 contains 17 residues. In germline, CDR1 is SGHTA, CDR2 FQGNSA. DNA of the CDR3: TGTGCCAGCAGCTTAGCGCGTACTAGCGGGAGGGCCAGTGAGCAGTTCTTC. It encodes CASSLARTSGRASEQFF.

This clonotype was counted ten times or more. The chain is built from TRBV24-1 and TRBJ2-6, with D unresolved. With 11 bases removed from V and 2 bases from J, the gap between germline ends came to 9 bases. Germline V lookup: CDR1 KGHDR, CDR2 SFDVKD. The CDR3 length is 13 residues. DNA of the CDR3: TGTGCCATCGCGAGTGCTGGGGCCAACGTCCTGACTTTC. Protein product: CAIASAGANVLTF.